Each of the 5 T cell receptor beta chains below was sequenced from the same sample in a study of blood T cells in healthy people across ages. A sample-barcoded 5' primer and a J-beta primer mix were used in a second PCR of roughly 6 to 11 cycles. One entry per CDR3 protein, called by TCRdb with MiXCR from the 5' RACE reads. Among 730,000 or so distinct CDR3 sequences listed, roughly 41% were seen once. The sample comprised blood. Source of these receptors: a woman aged 55-69 years in good health.

The chain links TRBV13 to TRBJ1-2; 7 positions match TRBD1. The CDR3 length is 13 residues. Germline values: CDR1 PRHDT, CDR2 FYEKMQ (reference sequence). V was clipped by 0 bases and J by 7 bases; unmatched bases: 2. The CDR3 DNA follows: TGTGCCAGCAGCTTAGGAGGGGGCGGTGGCTACACCTTC. This encodes CASSLGGGGGYTF.

The table lists this clonotype with many counts. This rearrangement joins TRBV12-3 or TRBV12-4 to TRBJ2-7; 12 nucleotides line up with TRBD2. Germline trimming cut 5 bases from V and 5 bases from J; bases unmatched to any gene: 4. The CDR3 runs 14 residues. CDR3 sequence reads: CASSPSGRANEQYF. CDR3 DNA: TGTGCCAGCAGTCCTAGCGGGAGGGCCAACGAGCAGTACTTC.

The V call is TRBV29-1, the J call TRBJ2-1; the D gene is possibly TRBD1 (6 bases). Near its end, the DNA agrees better with TRBJ2-7, so the J call may be wrong. The germline V gene encodes CDR1 SQVTM and CDR2 ANQGSEA. CDR3 length: 15 amino acids. The CDR3 loop is CSAGDRRSSYNEQYF. The CDR3 DNA reads TGCAGCGCTGGTGACAGGAGGAGCTCCTACAATGAGCAGTACTTC.

The rearrangement joins TRBV11-2 to TRBJ1-4; D is undetermined. Germline CDR1 SGHAT, CDR2 FQNNGV. This CDR3 has 15 residues. Between the trimmed V and J ends, which lost 5 bases and 1 base, there was a span of 11 bases. CDR3 region: CASSDSPGTNEKLFF. DNA for the CDR3: TGTGCCAGCAGCGACTCCCCGGGAACTAATGAAAAACTGTTTTTT.

The chain recombines TRBV14 with TRBJ1-2; D remains unclear. V was shortened by 4 bases and J by 2 bases, with 11 bases between the two germline ends. Germline loops: CDR1 SGHDN, CDR2 FVKESK. There are 14 residues in the CDR3. CDR3 bases: TGTGCCAGCAGCCGCATGGACGGGAACTATGGCTACACCTTC. Its protein product is CASSRMDGNYGYTF.